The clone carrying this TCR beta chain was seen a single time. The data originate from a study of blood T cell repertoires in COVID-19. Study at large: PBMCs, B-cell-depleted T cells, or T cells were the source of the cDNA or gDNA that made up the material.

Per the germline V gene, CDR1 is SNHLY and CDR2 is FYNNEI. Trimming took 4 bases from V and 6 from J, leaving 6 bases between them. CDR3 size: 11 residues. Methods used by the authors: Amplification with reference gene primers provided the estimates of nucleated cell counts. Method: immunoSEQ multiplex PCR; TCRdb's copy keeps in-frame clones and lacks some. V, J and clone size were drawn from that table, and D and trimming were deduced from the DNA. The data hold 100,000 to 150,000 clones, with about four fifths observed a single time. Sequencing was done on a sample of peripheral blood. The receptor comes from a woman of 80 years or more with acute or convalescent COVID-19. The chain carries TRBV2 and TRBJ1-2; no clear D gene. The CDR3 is CASSVSDGYTF. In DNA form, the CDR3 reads TGTGCCAGCAGTGTTAGCGATGGCTACACCTTC.